Shown below are 27 T cell receptor beta chains from a single sample sequenced in a study of T cell responses to AZD1222 COVID-19 vaccine. Profiled with immunoSEQ multiplex PCR; TCRdb holds only in-frame clones, not every one. Of around 140,000 clones in the sample, 75% to 90% are singletons; the top ten hold about 1.5%. The sample in question was peripheral blood, obtained on day 0 of AZD1222 vaccination. The receptors were sampled from an adult in good health.

This clone was counted only a few times. The V call is TRBV18, the J call TRBJ2-7; D possibly uses TRBD1 or TRBD2 (5 bases each). V lost 0 bases, J lost 8 bases, and 20 bases lay in between. The CDR3 runs to 16 residues. From germline, CDR1 is KGHSH and CDR2 LQKENI. CDR3 bases: TGTGCCAGCTCACCACCGGAGACAGCAATGACTACGAAGCAGTACTTC. It translates to CASSPPETAMTTKQYF.

The chain employs TRBV28 and TRBJ1-1; no clear D. V lost 5 bases and J 2 bases, leaving 18 bases between the germline ends. CDR1 and CDR2 from the germline V gene are MDHEN and SYDVKM. The CDR3 length is 16 residues. CDR3 residues: CASSPWAENRNTEAFF. The CDR3, as DNA: TGTGCCAGCAGTCCCTGGGCCGAAAACAGAAACACTGAAGCTTTCTTT. The full variable domain, in which reference TRBV28 and TRBJ1-1 provide the parts outside the CDR3, is DVKVTQSSRYLVKRTGEKVFLECVQDMDHENMFWYRQDPGLGLRLIYFSYDVKMKEKGDIPEGYSVSREKKERFSLILESASTNQTSMYLCASSPWAENRNTEAFFGQGTRLTVV.

The chain couples TRBV7-2 to TRBJ1-4; D might be TRBD1 (5 bases). In germline, CDR1 is SGHTA, CDR2 FQGNSA. The CDR3 runs to 15 residues. The ends were cut back, 1 base at V and 8 bases at J, with 14 bases in the middle. The CDR3, as DNA: TGTGCCAGCAGCTTAGGGGCAGGGAGGAGCGAAAAACTGTTTTTT. Protein product: CASSLGAGRSEKLFF.

CDR3 in DNA: TGTGCCAGCAGGGGTCCTGACAGGCTCTCGGACGGCTACACCTTC. Translation gives CASRGPDRLSDGYTF. The chain couples TRBV5-4 to TRBJ1-2, with D tentatively TRBD1 (6 bases). Germline V gene data show CDR1 as SGHNT and CDR2 as YYREEE (reference sequence). V was shortened by 5 bases and J by 8 bases, with 22 bases between the two germline ends. The CDR3 is made up of 15 amino acids. The full variable domain, rest sourced from reference TRBV5-4 and TRBJ1-2, is ETGVTQSPTHLIKTRGQQVTLRCSSQSGHNTVSWYQQALGQGPQFIFQYYREEENGRGNFPPRFSGLQFPNYSSELNVNALELDDSALYLCASRGPDRLSDGYTFGSGTRLTVV.

The chain couples TRBV28 to TRBJ2-7, with 7 nucleotides matching TRBD1. Germline V gene sequence: CDR1 MDHEN, CDR2 SYDVKM. The CDR3 runs 16 residues. The junction had 14 bases not matched to a gene; V was cut back by 3 bases and J by 6 bases. The CDR3 DNA follows: TGTGCCAGCAGTTTCAGGGGGATTTGGGCCAACTCCGAGCAGTACTTC. Residues: CASSFRGIWANSEQYF.

The chain's CDR3 is CASSHPGQGAYGYTF. CDR3 in DNA: TGCGCCAGCAGCCACCCGGGACAGGGAGCCTATGGCTACACCTTC. The chain employs TRBV4-1 and TRBJ1-2, with TRBD1 identical over 9 bases. This CDR3 spans 15 amino acids. Trimming at V came to 3 bases and at J to 4 bases, leaving 6 bases not matched to a gene. Germline V CDR1 and CDR2: MGHRA, YSYEKL.

This clone was observed once. The V call is TRBV6-7, the J call TRBJ2-7; possibly TRBD1 or TRBD2 for D (5 bases each). TRBV6-7 is placed among ORFs of uncertain function. Trimming cost V 2 bases and J 6 bases, with 20 bases left between them. CDR3 length equals 16 residues. The CDR3 loop reads CASSYAWDRAGREQYF. CDR3 in DNA: TGTGCCAGCAGTTACGCCTGGGACCGAGCAGGACGCGAGCAGTACTTC.

The chain combines TRBV2 with TRBJ2-5; 14 bases line up with TRBD2. The junction had 2 bases not matched to a gene; V was cut back by 1 base and J by 1 base. The germline V gene encodes CDR1 SNHLY and CDR2 FYNNEI. The CDR3 contains 17 residues. In nucleotides, the CDR3 is TGTGCCAGCAGTGAAGGGGGGACTAGCGGGGGCCAAGAGACCCAGTACTTC. It codes for CASSEGGTSGGQETQYF.

The genes are TRBV28 and TRBJ2-2; 7 nucleotides align to TRBD1. After removal of 6 bases from V and 2 bases from J, the junction contained 9 bases not matched to a gene. The V gene's germline CDR1 is MDHEN and CDR2 SYDVKM. There are 16 residues in the CDR3. The CDR3: CASRSRQGDNTGELFF. CDR3 bases: TGTGCCAGCAGATCGAGACAGGGAGATAACACCGGGGAGCTGTTTTTT.

The J gene is TRBJ1-1, the V gene TRBV6-2 or TRBV6-3; D is perhaps TRBD1 (6 bases). Germline V lookup: CDR1 MNHEY, CDR2 SVGEGT. V was cut by 1 base and J by 6 bases, with 12 bases left in between. CDR3 size: 14 residues. As DNA, the CDR3 is TGTGCCAGCAGTTACTATCGGGGGGGCGCTGAAGCTTTCTTT. Translating it yields CASSYYRGGAEAFF.

This clone was recorded only once. The chain has TRBV30 and TRBJ2-1; the match to TRBD2 covers 8 bases. The CDR3 consists of 14 residues. Germline CDR1 GTSNPN, CDR2 SVGIG (reference sequence). Losses at the gene ends were 1 base for V and 6 bases for J; bases not matched to a gene: 5. CDR3 in amino acids: CAWSETSAFNEQFF. Written as DNA, the CDR3 is TGTGCCTGGAGTGAGACTAGCGCTTTCAATGAGCAGTTCTTC.

This clone was detected once. The chain combines TRBV29-1 with TRBJ2-7, with 7 bases identical to TRBD1. Losses at the gene ends were 5 bases for V and 2 bases for J; bases not matched to a gene: 9. Germline-derived CDR1 and CDR2 are SQVTM and ANQGSEA. CDR3 length equals 14 residues. CDR3 in amino acids: CSVPGGETPYEQYF. CDR3 coding DNA: TGCAGCGTTCCAGGGGGAGAAACGCCCTACGAGCAGTACTTC.

This sequence joins TRBV5-4 and TRBJ1-1; the D is unclear. Trimming shortened V by 4 bases and J by 5 bases, and 12 bases separated the two germline ends. The CDR3 runs to 13 residues. Per germline, CDR1 SGHNT and CDR2 YYREEE (reference sequence). Here the CDR3 reads CASSLKGRTEAFF. CDR3 coding DNA: TGTGCCAGCAGCCTCAAAGGGCGGACTGAAGCTTTCTTT.

V gene TRBV9 combines with J gene TRBJ1-3; 7 bases fit TRBD1. There are 16 residues in the CDR3. V shed 0 bases, J shed 4 bases, and the junction held 7 bases outside the gene matches. The V gene's germline CDR1 is SGDLS and CDR2 YYNGEE. DNA of the CDR3: TGTGCCAGCAGCGTAGTTGGGACAGTGAGCGGAAACACCATATATTTT. This codes for CASSVVGTVSGNTIYF.

The rearrangement uses TRBV7-9 and TRBJ1-1, with a possible D match to TRBD1 (5 bases). The ends were cut back, 6 bases at V and 3 bases at J, with 17 bases in the middle. In germline, CDR1 is SEHNR, CDR2 FQNEAQ (reference sequence). The CDR3 is made up of 15 amino acids. The CDR3 spells CASRRRGTGDTEAFF. Here the CDR3 DNA reads TGTGCCAGCAGACGACGCGGAACGGGGGACACTGAAGCTTTCTTT.

The gene calls are TRBV25-1 and TRBJ1-3, with no clear D. Germline loops: CDR1 MGHDK, CDR2 SYGVNS. This CDR3 spans 15 amino acids. The V end was cut by 6 bases, the J end by 0 bases, with 12 bases between. The CDR3 sequence: CASSAMGSSGNTIYF. The CDR3 DNA reads TGTGCCAGCAGCGCGATGGGGAGCTCTGGAAACACCATATATTTT. Looking up the rest from reference TRBV25-1 and TRBJ1-3 gives the full variable domain: EADIYQTPRYLVIGTGKKITLECSQTMGHDKMYWYQQDPGMELHLIHYSYGVNSTEKGDLSSESTVSRIRTEHFPLTLESARPSHTSQYLCASSAMGSSGNTIYFGEGSWLTVV.

This clone was recorded only once. V and J are TRBV3-1 (or the pseudogene TRBV3-2) and TRBJ1-4; 8 bases line up with TRBD1. The V gene end was trimmed by 3 bases and the J gene end by 4 bases; junction bases not matched to a gene: 4. Per germline, CDR1 LGHDT and CDR2 YNNKEL (reference sequence). The CDR3 loop spans 15 amino acids. CDR3 protein: CASSHHGQGNEKLFF. CDR3 nucleotide sequence: TGTGCCAGCAGCCACCATGGACAGGGTAATGAAAAACTGTTTTTT.

This clone was observed once. The chain has TRBV7-2 and TRBJ1-5, with a weak D call TRBD1 (5 bases). Germline V gives CDR1 SGHTA, CDR2 FQGNSA. The CDR3 has 15 residues. With 0 bases removed from V and 6 bases from J, the gap between germline ends came to 12 bases. The CDR3 protein is CASSLASGRAQPQHF. Here the CDR3 DNA reads TGTGCCAGCAGCTTAGCGTCGGGACGGGCTCAGCCCCAGCATTTT.

The chain combines TRBV4-2 with TRBJ2-1; 7 bases align to TRBD2. CDR3 length: 17 amino acids. Germline CDR1 LGHNA, CDR2 YNFKEQ. Trimming took 1 base from V and 7 from J; bases not matched to a gene: 13. In DNA form, the CDR3 reads TGTGCCAGCAGCCAAGCGCCGGAACTAGCGAATAGGAATGAGCAGTTCTTC. Protein sequence: CASSQAPELANRNEQFF.

The chain uses TRBV27 and TRBJ2-7, with D uncertain. CDR3 size: 13 residues. The V end was cut by 2 bases, the J end by 2 bases, with 7 bases between. Germline loops: CDR1 MNHEY, CDR2 SMNVEV (reference sequence). The CDR3 loop is CASSLTGPYEQYF. The CDR3 DNA follows: TGTGCCAGCAGTTTAACCGGCCCCTACGAGCAGTACTTC.

DNA for the CDR3: TGTGCCACCGGGGACGGGAACCCCACAGATACGCAGTATTTT. Protein: CATGDGNPTDTQYF. The chain recombines TRBV9 with TRBJ2-3, with D perhaps matching TRBD1 or TRBD2 (5 bases each). The V and J ends lost 9 bases and 2 bases respectively, with 16 bases between them. CDR3 length: 14 residues. The V gene's germline CDR1 is SGDLS and CDR2 YYNGEE.

The chain is built from TRBV5-5 and TRBJ1-3; D possibly corresponds to TRBD1 (5 bases). Germline CDR1 reads SGHKS; CDR2 reads YYEKEE (reference sequence). The CDR3 runs to 15 residues. The V and J ends lost 5 bases and 0 bases respectively, with 12 bases between them. The CDR3 DNA follows: TGTGCCAGCAGAGGGGACGCCTACTCTGGAAACACCATATATTTT. Residues: CASRGDAYSGNTIYF. Full variable domain (remainder filled in from reference TRBV5-5 and TRBJ1-3): DAGVTQSPTHLIKTRGQQVTLRCSPISGHKSVSWYQQVLGQGPQFIFQYYEKEERGRGNFPDRFSARQFPNYSSELNVNALLLGDSALYLCASRGDAYSGNTIYFGEGSWLTVV.

This clone appeared a few times. This chain uses TRBV9 with TRBJ2-7, with TRBD1 as a possible D gene (6 bases). V was clipped by 4 bases and J by 7 bases, with 15 bases between them. CDR3 length: 13 residues. Per the germline V gene, CDR1 is SGDLS and CDR2 is YYNGEE. As DNA, the CDR3 is TGTGCCAGCAGCCCTGGGACATCGGGGGAGCAGTACTTC. Translating gives CASSPGTSGEQYF.

The chain has TRBV5-1 and TRBJ2-5; unclear D gene. V was clipped by 3 bases and J by 5 bases, with 8 bases between them. Germline V gives CDR1 SGHRS, CDR2 YFSETQ. The CDR3 covers 12 residues. CDR3 in amino acids: CASSSKGETQYF. The CDR3, as DNA: TGCGCCAGCAGCTCCAAAGGGGAGACCCAGTACTTC.

The chain couples TRBV30 to TRBJ2-2; 7 nucleotides agree with TRBD1. V dropped 4 bases and J dropped 7; count of bases not matched to a gene: 9. Germline-derived CDR1 and CDR2 are GTSNPN and SVGIG (reference sequence). CDR3 length: 14 residues. The CDR3 DNA follows: TGTGCCTGGACTACAGGGGCCCTTGTCGGGGAGCTGTTTTTT. The encoded protein is CAWTTGALVGELFF. The entire variable domain, with the rest obtained from reference TRBV30 and TRBJ2-2, is as follows: SQTIHQWPATLVQPVGSPLSLECTVEGTSNPNLYWYRQAAGRGLQLLFYSVGIGQISSEVPQNLSASRPQDRQFILSSKKLLLSDSGFYLCAWTTGALVGELFFGEGSRLTVL.

The rearrangement links TRBV10-3 to TRBJ1-4; D not certain. The CDR3 runs to 13 residues. Between the trimmed V and J ends, which lost 10 bases and 2 bases, there was a span of 11 bases. The germline V gene has CDR1 ENHRY and CDR2 SYGVKD. CDR3: CATQVRTNEKLFF. As DNA, the CDR3 is TGTGCCACCCAGGTGCGGACTAATGAAAAACTGTTTTTT.

The DNA for the CDR3 is TGCGCCAGCAGCCTCCCAACCCCCCTCGAGCAGTACTTC. Its translation: CASSLPTPLEQYF. The chain combines TRBV5-1 with TRBJ2-7; the D is unclear. Per germline, CDR1 SGHRS and CDR2 YFSETQ. The CDR3 runs 13 residues. Deletions cut 4 bases from V and 6 bases from J, with 14 bases between. The variable domain in full, completed from reference TRBV5-1 and TRBJ2-7, reads KAGVTQTPRYLIKTRGQQVTLSCSPISGHRSVSWYQQTPGQGLQFLFEYFSETQRNKGNFPGRFSGRQFSNSRSEMNVSTLELGDSALYLCASSLPTPLEQYFGPGTRLTVT.